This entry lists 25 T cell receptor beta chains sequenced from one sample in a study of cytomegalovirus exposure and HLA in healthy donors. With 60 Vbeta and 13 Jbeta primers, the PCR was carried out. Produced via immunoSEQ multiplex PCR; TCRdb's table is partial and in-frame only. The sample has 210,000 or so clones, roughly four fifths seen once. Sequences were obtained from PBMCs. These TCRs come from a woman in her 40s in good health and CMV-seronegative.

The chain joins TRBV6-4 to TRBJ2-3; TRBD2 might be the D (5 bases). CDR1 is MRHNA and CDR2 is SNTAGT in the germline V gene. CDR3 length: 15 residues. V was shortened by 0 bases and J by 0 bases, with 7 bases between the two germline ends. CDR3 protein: CASSDSRGSTDTQYF. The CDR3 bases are TGTGCCAGCAGTGACTCCCGCGGGAGCACAGATACGCAGTATTTT.

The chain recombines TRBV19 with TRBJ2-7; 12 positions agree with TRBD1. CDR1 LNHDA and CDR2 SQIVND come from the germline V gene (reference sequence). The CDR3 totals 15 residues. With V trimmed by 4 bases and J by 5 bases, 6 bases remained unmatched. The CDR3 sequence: CASSNPGTGGNEQYF. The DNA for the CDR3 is TGTGCCAGTAGTAACCCCGGGACAGGGGGCAACGAGCAGTACTTC. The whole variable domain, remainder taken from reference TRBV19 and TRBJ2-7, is DGGITQSPKYLFRKEGQNVTLSCEQNLNHDAMYWYRQDPGQGLRLIYYSQIVNDFQKGDIAEGYSVSREKKESFPLTVTSAQKNPTAFYLCASSNPGTGGNEQYFGPGTRLTVT.

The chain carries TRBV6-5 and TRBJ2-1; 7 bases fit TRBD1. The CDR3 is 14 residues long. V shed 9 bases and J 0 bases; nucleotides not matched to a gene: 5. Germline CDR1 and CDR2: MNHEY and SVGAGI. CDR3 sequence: CASNRGTSYNEQFF. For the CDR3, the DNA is TGTGCCAGTAACAGGGGAACCTCCTACAATGAGCAGTTCTTC.

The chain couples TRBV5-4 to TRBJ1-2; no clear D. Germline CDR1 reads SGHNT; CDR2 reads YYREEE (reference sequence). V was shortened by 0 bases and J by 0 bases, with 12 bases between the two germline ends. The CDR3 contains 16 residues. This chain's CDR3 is CASSLVGGRANYGYTF. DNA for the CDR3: TGTGCCAGCAGCTTGGTAGGAGGTAGGGCTAACTATGGCTACACCTTC.

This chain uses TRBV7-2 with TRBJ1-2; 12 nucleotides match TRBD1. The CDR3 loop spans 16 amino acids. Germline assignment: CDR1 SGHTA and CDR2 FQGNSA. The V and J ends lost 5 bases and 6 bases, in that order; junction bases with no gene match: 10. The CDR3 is CASSRGAGTGGNGYTF. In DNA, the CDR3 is TGTGCCAGCAGCCGAGGGGCCGGGACAGGGGGCAATGGCTACACCTTC.

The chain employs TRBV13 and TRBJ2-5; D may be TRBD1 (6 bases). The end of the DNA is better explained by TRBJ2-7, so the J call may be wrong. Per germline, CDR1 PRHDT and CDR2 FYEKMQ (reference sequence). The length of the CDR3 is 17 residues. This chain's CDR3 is CASSLRGHQRFSYEQYF. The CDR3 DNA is TGTGCCAGCAGCTTAAGGGGACACCAACGTTTCTCCTACGAGCAGTACTTC.

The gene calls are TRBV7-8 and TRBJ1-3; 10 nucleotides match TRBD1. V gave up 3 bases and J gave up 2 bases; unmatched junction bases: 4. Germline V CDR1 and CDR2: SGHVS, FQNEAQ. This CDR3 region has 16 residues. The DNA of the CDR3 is TGTGCCAGCAGCTTGAGACAGGGGGCTACTGGAAACACCATATATTTT. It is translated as CASSLRQGATGNTIYF.

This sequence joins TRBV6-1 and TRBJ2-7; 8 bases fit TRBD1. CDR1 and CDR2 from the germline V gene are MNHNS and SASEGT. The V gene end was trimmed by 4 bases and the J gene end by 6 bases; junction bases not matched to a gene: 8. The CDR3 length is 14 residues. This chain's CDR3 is CASSVRTGFGEQYF. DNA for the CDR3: TGTGCCAGCAGTGTACGGACAGGGTTTGGCGAGCAGTACTTC.

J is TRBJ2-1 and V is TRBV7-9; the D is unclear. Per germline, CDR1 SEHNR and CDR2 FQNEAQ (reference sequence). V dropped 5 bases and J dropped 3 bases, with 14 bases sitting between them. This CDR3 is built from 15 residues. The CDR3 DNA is TGTGCCAGCAGCCTTGACTCTTCGAGCTACAATGAGCAGTTCTTC. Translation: CASSLDSSSYNEQFF.

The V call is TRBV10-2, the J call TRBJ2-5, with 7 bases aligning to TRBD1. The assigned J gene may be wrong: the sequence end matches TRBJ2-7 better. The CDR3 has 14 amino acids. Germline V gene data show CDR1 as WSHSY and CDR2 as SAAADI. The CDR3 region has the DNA TGCGCCAGCAGTGAGGCGACAGGGCTCTACGAGCAGTACTTC. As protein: CASSEATGLYEQYF.

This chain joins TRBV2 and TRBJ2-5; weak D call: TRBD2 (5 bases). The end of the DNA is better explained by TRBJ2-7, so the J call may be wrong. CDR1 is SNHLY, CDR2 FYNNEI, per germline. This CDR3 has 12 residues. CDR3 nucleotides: TGTGCCATCGCGGACTTTCCCTACGAGCAGTACTTC. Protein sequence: CAIADFPYEQYF.

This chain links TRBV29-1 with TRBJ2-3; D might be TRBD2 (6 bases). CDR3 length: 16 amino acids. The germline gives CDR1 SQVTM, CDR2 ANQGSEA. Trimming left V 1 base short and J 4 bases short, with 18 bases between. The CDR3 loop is CSVEVIEGRRADTQYF. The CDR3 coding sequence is TGCAGCGTTGAAGTAATAGAGGGTAGGAGGGCAGATACGCAGTATTTT.

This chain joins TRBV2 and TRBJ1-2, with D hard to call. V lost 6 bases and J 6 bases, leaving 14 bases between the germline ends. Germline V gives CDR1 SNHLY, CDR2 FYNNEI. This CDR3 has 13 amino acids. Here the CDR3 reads CASSLRRFDGYTF. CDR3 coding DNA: TGTGCCAGCAGCCTACGGAGGTTTGATGGCTACACCTTC.

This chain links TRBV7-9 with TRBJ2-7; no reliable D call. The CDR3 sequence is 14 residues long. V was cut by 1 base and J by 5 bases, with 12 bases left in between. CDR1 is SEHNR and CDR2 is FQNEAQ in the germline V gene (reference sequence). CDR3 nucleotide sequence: TGTGCCAGCAGCTTAGGTGGCAGGCCCCACGAGCAGTACTTC. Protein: CASSLGGRPHEQYF.

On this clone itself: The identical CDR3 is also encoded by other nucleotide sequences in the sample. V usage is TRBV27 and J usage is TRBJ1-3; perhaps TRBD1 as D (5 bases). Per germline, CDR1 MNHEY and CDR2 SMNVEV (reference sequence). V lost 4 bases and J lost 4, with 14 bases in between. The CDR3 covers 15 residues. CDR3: CASSSLRGSGNTIYF. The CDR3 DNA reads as TGTGCCAGCAGTTCCCTAAGGGGCTCCGGAAACACCATATATTTT.

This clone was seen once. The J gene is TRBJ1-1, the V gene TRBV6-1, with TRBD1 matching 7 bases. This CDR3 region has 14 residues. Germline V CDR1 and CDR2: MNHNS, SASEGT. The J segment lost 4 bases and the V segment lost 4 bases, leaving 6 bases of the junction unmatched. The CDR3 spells CASSVTGLGTEAFF. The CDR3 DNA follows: TGTGCCAGCAGTGTGACAGGGTTGGGCACTGAAGCTTTCTTT.

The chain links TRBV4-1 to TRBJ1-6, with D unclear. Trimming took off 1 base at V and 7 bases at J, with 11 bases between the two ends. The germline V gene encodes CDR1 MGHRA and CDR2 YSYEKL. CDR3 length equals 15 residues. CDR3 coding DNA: TGCGCCAGCAGCCAAGTATTGAGGGAAAATTCACCCCTCCACTTT. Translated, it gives CASSQVLRENSPLHF.

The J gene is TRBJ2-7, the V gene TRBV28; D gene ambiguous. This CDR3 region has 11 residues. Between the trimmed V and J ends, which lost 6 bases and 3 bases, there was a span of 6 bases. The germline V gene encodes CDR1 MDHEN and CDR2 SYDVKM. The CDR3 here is CASSSVYEQYF. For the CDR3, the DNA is TGTGCCAGCAGCAGCGTCTACGAGCAGTACTTC.

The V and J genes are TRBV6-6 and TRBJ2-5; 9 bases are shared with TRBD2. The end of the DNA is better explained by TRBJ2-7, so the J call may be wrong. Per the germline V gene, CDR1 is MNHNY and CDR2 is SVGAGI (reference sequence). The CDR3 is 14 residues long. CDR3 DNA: TGTGCCAGCACCATGCGGGGGGGGTTCTACGAGCAGTACTTC. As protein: CASTMRGGFYEQYF.

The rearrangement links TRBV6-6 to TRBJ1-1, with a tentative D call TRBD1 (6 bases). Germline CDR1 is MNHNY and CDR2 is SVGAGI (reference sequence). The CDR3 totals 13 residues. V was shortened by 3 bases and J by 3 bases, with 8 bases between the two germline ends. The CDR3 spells CASSYKGDTEAFF. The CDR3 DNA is TGTGCCAGCAGTTATAAGGGGGACACTGAAGCTTTCTTT.

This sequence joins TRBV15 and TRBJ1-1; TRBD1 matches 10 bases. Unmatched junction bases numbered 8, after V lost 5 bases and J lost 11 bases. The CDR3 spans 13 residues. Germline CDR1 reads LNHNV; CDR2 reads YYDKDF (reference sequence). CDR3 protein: CATSLGQGTWAFF. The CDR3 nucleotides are TGTGCCACCAGCCTGGGACAGGGGACGTGGGCTTTCTTT.

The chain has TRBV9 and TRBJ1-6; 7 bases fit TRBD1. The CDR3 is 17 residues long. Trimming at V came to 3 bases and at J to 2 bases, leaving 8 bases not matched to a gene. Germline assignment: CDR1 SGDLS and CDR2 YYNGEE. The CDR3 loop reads CASSATQGNAYNSPLHF. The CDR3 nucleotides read TGTGCCAGCAGCGCCACACAGGGGAACGCCTATAATTCACCCCTCCACTTT.

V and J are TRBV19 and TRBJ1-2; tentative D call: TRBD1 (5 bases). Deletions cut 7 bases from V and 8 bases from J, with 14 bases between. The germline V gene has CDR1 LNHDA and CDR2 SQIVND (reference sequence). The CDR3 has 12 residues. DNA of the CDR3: TGTGCCAGTAAAATAGGGGCGAGAGGCTACACCTTC. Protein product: CASKIGARGYTF.

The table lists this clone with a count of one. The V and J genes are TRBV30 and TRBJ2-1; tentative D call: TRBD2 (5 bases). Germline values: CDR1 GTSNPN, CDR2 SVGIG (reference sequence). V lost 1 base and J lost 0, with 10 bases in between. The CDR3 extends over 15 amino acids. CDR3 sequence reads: CAWSGASNSYNEQFF. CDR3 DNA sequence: TGTGCCTGGAGTGGAGCTAGCAACTCCTACAATGAGCAGTTCTTC.

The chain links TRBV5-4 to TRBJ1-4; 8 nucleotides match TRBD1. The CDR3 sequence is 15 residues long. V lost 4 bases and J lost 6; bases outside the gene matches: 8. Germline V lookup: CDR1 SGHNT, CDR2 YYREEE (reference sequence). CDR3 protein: CASSTRQGNDEKLFF. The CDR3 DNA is TGTGCCAGCAGCACTAGACAGGGGAACGATGAAAAACTGTTTTTT.